Sequencing of this T cell receptor beta chain was carried out in a study of CD8 T cells in ankylosing spondylitis. The germline gives CDR1 LNHNV, CDR2 YYDKDF (reference sequence). The ends lost 0 bases at V and 1 base at J; junction bases unmatched: 7. The CDR3 runs 17 residues. With respect to this clonotype: Its antigen is unidentified.

Broader study findings: What appeared characteristic of ankylosing spondylitis blood was a TCR beta motif of eight highly homologous variants. Earlier authors reported some of these motif variants in reactive arthritis synovial fluid and blood.

Molecular-barcoded quantitative 5'-RACE produced these TCR beta libraries. One entry per CDR3 protein, called by TCRdb with MiXCR from the 5' RACE reads. Among around 770,000 distinct CDR3 sequences listed, roughly 12% were seen once. The specimen was blood, either unsorted or a sorted T cell fraction (not recorded which). The source of this sequence is a male donor with ankylosing spondylitis. The chain has TRBV15 and TRBJ1-1; 8 nucleotides agree with TRBD1. The CDR3 is CATSRDQYGQGNTEAFF. CDR3 sequence (DNA): TGTGCCACCAGCAGAGATCAGTACGGACAGGGGAACACTGAAGCTTTCTTT. The entire variable domain, with the rest obtained from reference TRBV15 and TRBJ1-1, is as follows: DAMVIQNPRYQVTQFGKPVTLSCSQTLNHNVMYWYQQKSSQAPKLLFHYYDKDFNNEADTPDNFQSRRPNTSFCFLDIRSPGLGDTAMYLCATSRDQYGQGNTEAFFGQGTRLTVV.